Reported below is one TCR beta chain. These data come from a study of blood T cell repertoires in COVID-19. Study details: The United States, Italy and Spain were the sources of the acute and convalescent COVID-19 samples.

In the original analysis: Estimated nucleated cell counts came from reference gene primer amplification. Profiling relied on immunoSEQ multiplex PCR, and the TCRdb table lists in-frame clones only, not all of them. V, J and clone size reflect that table, while D and trimming were determined from the DNA. The sample holds approximately 260,000 clones, roughly nine tenths seen once. Participants came from about two dozen US areas, aged about 18 to 89 years. Participants were placed into cohorts based on the clinical history they reported. The germline V gene encodes CDR1 GTSNPN and CDR2 SVGIG (reference sequence). Trimming cost V 3 bases and J 1 base, with 6 bases left between them. This CDR3 contains 12 residues.

The sample consisted of PBMCs or T cells enriched from blood (not recorded which). The source of this sequence is a woman aged 30 to 39 with acute COVID-19. The gene calls are TRBV30 and TRBJ1-1; D gene unclear. The CDR3 bases are TGTGCCTGGAGCTATAGGAACACTGAAGCTTTCTTT. Translation gives CAWSYRNTEAFF.